The following is a TCR beta chain sequence with its context. Its cognate antigen is unknown. This entry comes from a study of beta chain features in type 1 diabetes. Study-wide results and limits: Naive, central memory and regulatory TCRB repertoires appeared more similar among patients than healthy donors.

The CDR3 has 16 residues. Trimming stripped 4 bases from V and 4 bases from J, with 20 bases between. CDR1 and CDR2 (germline): SGHNT, YYREEE (reference sequence). As every portion of the isolated RNA was reverse transcribed, the sequencing read expressed TCRB transcripts. The protocol was immunoSEQ multiplex PCR, while the TCRdb copy is restricted to in-frame clones and leaves out a portion. The data contain under 900,000 clones, about a sixth of them singletons. The TCR was taken from a woman younger than 30 in good health. The specimen was naive CD4+ T cells from blood. The V gene is TRBV5-4, the J gene TRBJ2-5; D is possibly TRBD1 (6 bases). CDR3 sequence (DNA): TGTGCCAGCAGCCTAAATCAACCGGGACATAGAGAGACCCAGTACTTC. Amino acid sequence: CASSLNQPGHRETQYF.